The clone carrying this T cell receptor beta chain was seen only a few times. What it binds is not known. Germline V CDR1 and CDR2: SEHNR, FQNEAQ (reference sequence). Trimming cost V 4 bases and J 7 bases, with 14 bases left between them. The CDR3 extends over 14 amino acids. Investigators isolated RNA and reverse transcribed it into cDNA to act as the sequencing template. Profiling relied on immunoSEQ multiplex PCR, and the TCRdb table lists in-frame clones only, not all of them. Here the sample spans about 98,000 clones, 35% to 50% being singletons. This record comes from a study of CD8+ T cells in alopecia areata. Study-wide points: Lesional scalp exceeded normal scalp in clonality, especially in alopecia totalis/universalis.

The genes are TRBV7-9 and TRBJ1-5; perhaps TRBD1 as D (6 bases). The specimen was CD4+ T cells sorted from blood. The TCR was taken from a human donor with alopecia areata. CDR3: CASSWGAGDQPQHF. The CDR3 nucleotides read TGTGCCAGCAGCTGGGGGGCAGGGGACCAGCCCCAGCATTTT.